This T cell receptor beta chain was obtained from a study of cytomegalovirus exposure and HLA in healthy donors. CDR3 size: 15 residues. As to this clone: The antigen is not known.

Findings and caveats of the study: A later analysis linked a missense variant in DCLRE1C to the trimming of TCR beta V and J genes. Rare TCR sequences predominated, though certain public TCRs were found in many donors.

It was with 60 Vbeta and 13 Jbeta primers that the PCR ran. Authors' processing steps: The count from a later analysis was 60 million to 85 million unique TCR beta chains, some 12 million of them shared. Repertoires were generated with immunoSEQ multiplex PCR, while TCRdb's copy carries only in-frame clones and drops some. V and J calls and clone size are copied from that table; D and trimming were computed from the DNA. The sample includes about 150,000 clones, 70% to 85% of them seen just once. Sequencing was performed on PBMCs. This rearrangement joins TRBV21-1 to TRBJ2-7; the DNA was not compared with TRBD1, the D call given in the table. TRBV21-1 is assigned pseudogene status. This clonotype was obtained from a man in his forties in good health and CMV-seronegative. The CDR3 region has the DNA TGTGCCAGCAGCAAAGTAGGGGACAGCAACTTTGGGCAGTACTTC. As protein: CASSKVGDSNFGQYF.